This T cell receptor beta chain was sequenced during a study of blood T cell repertoires in COVID-19. Libraries were prepared by immunoSEQ multiplex PCR; TCRdb keeps only in-frame clonotypes and omits some of them. The table includes approximately 300,000 clones, roughly nine tenths detected once. CDR1 and CDR2 (germline): KGHDR, SFDVKD. The CDR3 is made up of 15 amino acids. With V trimmed by 4 bases and J by 5 bases, 8 bases remained unmatched. The source material was peripheral blood. This sequence joins TRBV24-1 and TRBJ2-3; TRBD1 matches at 7 bases. The clonotype comes from a woman between 25 and 40 years old with COVID-19, enrolled during active disease. CDR3 DNA: TGTGCCACCAGTGACCTCGACAGGGCCGGAGATACGCAGTATTTT. It specifies CATSDLDRAGDTQYF.